Shown below are 17 T cell receptor beta chains from a single sample sequenced in a study of CD8+CD57+ T cells in acquired aplastic anemia. Template material for TCR beta VDJ and CDR3 profiling consisted of genomic DNA. From the reads, TCRdb called clonotypes with MiXCR, one entry per CDR3 protein. The sample carries roughly 300,000 distinct CDR3 sequences, 55% to 65% recorded once. The material sequenced was sorted CD4+, CD8+, or CD8+CD57+ T cells (not recorded which) from PBMCs. The receptors were sampled from a human donor with severe aplastic anemia or a healthy control (not recorded which).

This clonotype came up many times. The V call is TRBV30, the J call TRBJ1-6; D gene unclear. CDR3 length: 13 residues. Germline CDR1 is GTSNPN and CDR2 is SVGIG (reference sequence). The V end lost 4 bases, the J end lost 9 bases, and 13 bases lay between the germline ends. The CDR3 DNA reads as TGTGCCTGGAACGATCGGACGGGTTCACCCCTCCACTTT. It encodes CAWNDRTGSPLHF. The whole variable domain, remainder taken from reference TRBV30 and TRBJ1-6, is SQTIHQWPATLVQPVGSPLSLECTVEGTSNPNLYWYRQAAGRGLQLLFYSVGIGQISSEVPQNLSASRPQDRQFILSSKKLLLSDSGFYLCAWNDRTGSPLHFGNGTRLTVT.

CDR3 region: CSARDRSRGQETQYF. The CDR3 DNA reads as TGCAGTGCTAGAGATCGGTCTAGGGGGCAAGAGACCCAGTACTTC. The gene calls are TRBV20-1 and TRBJ2-5, with D possibly TRBD1 on 6 matching bases. The V end was cut by 0 bases, the J end by 2 bases, with 13 bases between. Germline V gene lookup returns CDR1 DFQATT and CDR2 SNEGSKA (reference sequence). The CDR3 sequence is 15 residues long.

This clonotype was counted many times. The rearrangement uses TRBV29-1 and TRBJ1-1; D is perhaps TRBD1 (5 bases). CDR1 SQVTM and CDR2 ANQGSEA come from the germline V gene. This CDR3 region has 13 residues. V gave up 3 bases and J gave up 4 bases, with 12 bases separating them. CDR3 sequence reads: CSVDRAVGTEAFF. As DNA, the CDR3 is TGCAGCGTTGACAGGGCCGTCGGCACTGAAGCTTTCTTT.

This clonotype has more than one count but fewer than ten. The CDR3 here is CASSRGHEQYF. CDR3 in DNA: TGTGCCAGTTCAAGGGGGCACGAGCAGTACTTC. This chain joins TRBV9 and TRBJ2-7, with 7 bases identical to TRBD1. The V gene end was trimmed by 8 bases and the J gene end by 5 bases; junction bases not matched to a gene: 4. This CDR3 contains 11 residues. Looked up from germline, CDR1 is SGDLS and CDR2 is YYNGEE.

This rearrangement joins TRBV7-2 to TRBJ2-7, with D hard to call. CDR1 and CDR2 from the germline V gene are SGHTA and FQGNSA. The ends were cut back, 7 bases at V and 0 bases at J, with 13 bases in the middle. The CDR3 consists of 14 residues. CDR3 coding DNA: TGTGCCAGCAACCCCGACGGACCCTCCTACGAGCAGTACTTC. It specifies CASNPDGPSYEQYF.

In this sample, this clonotype turned up many times. The chain couples TRBV20-1 to TRBJ2-4, with D tentatively TRBD1 or TRBD2 (5 bases each). CDR1 is DFQATT and CDR2 is SNEGSKA in the germline V gene (reference sequence). This CDR3 has 14 amino acids. The V end lost 6 bases, the J end lost 0 bases, and 12 bases lay between the germline ends. The CDR3 loop reads CSAGTDLAKNIQYF. The CDR3, as DNA: TGCAGTGCCGGGACGGACCTAGCCAAAAACATTCAGTACTTC.

The chain combines TRBV7-3 with TRBJ1-2, with TRBD1 identical over 12 bases. The V and J ends lost 1 base and 6 bases, in that order; junction bases with no gene match: 3. The CDR3 runs to 15 residues. Germline CDR1 reads SGHTA; CDR2 reads FQGTGA. The CDR3 here is CASSLRDRGLDGYTF. As DNA, the CDR3 is TGTGCCAGCAGCTTAAGGGACAGGGGGCTGGATGGCTACACCTTC.

The CDR3 DNA reads TGCGCCAGCAGCTCCCCGACGGGAGAGGCTTTCTTT. Residues: CASSSPTGEAFF. The chain uses TRBV4-1 and TRBJ1-1, with D uncertain. Germline V gene lookup returns CDR1 MGHRA and CDR2 YSYEKL. There are 12 residues in the CDR3. The V end was cut by 5 bases, the J end by 11 bases, with 15 bases between.

This rearrangement joins TRBV6-2 or TRBV6-3 to TRBJ2-7; no clear D gene. CDR3 length equals 14 residues. Trimming took off 8 bases at V and 0 bases at J, with 14 bases between the two ends. Per germline, CDR1 MNHEY and CDR2 SVGEGT. CDR3 nucleotides: TGTGCCAGCGGTTCCGCCGGGTACTCCTACGAGCAGTACTTC. Translating gives CASGSAGYSYEQYF.

The table lists this clonotype with a few counts. This rearrangement joins TRBV19 to TRBJ1-6; 9 bases are shared with TRBD1. Germline trimming cut 5 bases from V and 9 bases from J; bases unmatched to any gene: 8. The CDR3 is made up of 15 amino acids. Germline V gene lookup returns CDR1 LNHDA and CDR2 SQIVND (reference sequence). CDR3 residues: CASSPRDREASPLHF. The CDR3 coding sequence is TGTGCCAGTAGTCCGAGGGACAGGGAGGCTTCACCCCTCCACTTT.

This chain connects TRBV5-1 to TRBJ1-1; D gene ambiguous. The CDR3 is 12 residues long. In germline, CDR1 is SGHRS, CDR2 YFSETQ. Trimming took 3 bases from V and 10 from J, leaving 13 bases between them. CDR3: CASSYLEGIAFF. The CDR3 region has the DNA TGCGCCAGCAGCTACTTGGAGGGAATAGCTTTCTTT.

The chain combines TRBV7-7 with TRBJ2-1; D is undetermined. Trimming shortened V by 5 bases and J by 9 bases, and 14 bases separated the two germline ends. The CDR3 totals 13 residues. Looked up from germline, CDR1 is SSHAT and CDR2 is FNYEAQ (reference sequence). This CDR3 reads CASSLEANSEQFF. CDR3 sequence (DNA): TGTGCCAGCAGCCTTGAGGCTAACAGTGAGCAGTTCTTC.

The chain uses TRBV9 and TRBJ1-2; D not certain. The V and J ends lost 4 bases and 0 bases respectively, with 10 bases between them. Germline loops: CDR1 SGDLS, CDR2 YYNGEE. The CDR3 is 14 amino acids. For the CDR3, the DNA is TGTGCCAGCAGCCCCCGGCGGTCTAACTATGGCTACACCTTC. Protein sequence: CASSPRRSNYGYTF.

In DNA form, the CDR3 reads TGTGCCAGCAGTCGTAATGCGCCAGGTGCGGCTGGATCGAACACTGAAGCTTTCTTT. Translation gives CASSRNAPGAAGSNTEAFF. V and J are TRBV6-2 or TRBV6-3 and TRBJ1-1; D remains unclear. The CDR3 is 19 residues long. Trimming shortened V by 5 bases and J by 1 base, and 26 bases separated the two germline ends. Germline V gene data show CDR1 as MNHEY and CDR2 as SVGEGT.

J is TRBJ2-7 and V is TRBV15; D gene uncertain. Germline CDR1 LNHNV, CDR2 YYDKDF (reference sequence). The CDR3 is made up of 11 amino acids. V lost 3 bases to trimming and J lost 5 bases, with 5 bases between them. The CDR3 is CATSSTNEQYF. The DNA of the CDR3 is TGTGCCACCAGCAGCACTAACGAGCAGTACTTC.

This clonotype was seen at least ten times. The chain links TRBV7-8 to TRBJ2-5; TRBD2 agrees at 7 bases. Losses at the gene ends were 0 bases for V and 1 base for J; bases not matched to a gene: 2. Germline-derived CDR1 and CDR2 are SGHVS and FQNEAQ. This CDR3 spans 15 amino acids. The CDR3 region has the DNA TGTGCCAGCAGCTTAGCGGGGGGGGGCCAAGAGACCCAGTACTTC. Protein sequence: CASSLAGGGQETQYF.

J is TRBJ2-3 and V is TRBV19; D gene uncertain. Germline loops: CDR1 LNHDA, CDR2 SQIVND (reference sequence). The germline V and J ends were trimmed by 4 bases and 6 bases, with 11 bases remaining between them. This CDR3 is built from 13 residues. CDR3: CASSTASWDTQYF. The CDR3 DNA reads as TGTGCCAGTAGTACGGCTAGTTGGGATACGCAGTATTTT.